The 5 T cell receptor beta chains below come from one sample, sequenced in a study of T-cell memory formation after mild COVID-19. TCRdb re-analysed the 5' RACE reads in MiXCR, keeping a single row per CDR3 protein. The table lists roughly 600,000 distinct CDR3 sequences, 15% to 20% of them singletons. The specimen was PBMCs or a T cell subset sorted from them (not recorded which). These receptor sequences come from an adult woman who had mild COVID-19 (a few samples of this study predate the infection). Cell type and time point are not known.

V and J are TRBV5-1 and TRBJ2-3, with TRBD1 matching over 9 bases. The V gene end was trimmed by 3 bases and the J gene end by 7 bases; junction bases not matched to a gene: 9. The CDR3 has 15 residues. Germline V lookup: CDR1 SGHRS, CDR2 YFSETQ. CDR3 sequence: CASSWGQGPQNTQYF. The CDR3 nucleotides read TGCGCCAGCAGCTGGGGACAGGGCCCGCAGAATACGCAGTATTTT.

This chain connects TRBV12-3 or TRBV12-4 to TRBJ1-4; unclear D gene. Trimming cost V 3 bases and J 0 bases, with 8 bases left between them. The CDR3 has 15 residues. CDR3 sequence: CASSFDGSTNEKLFF. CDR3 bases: TGTGCCAGCAGTTTCGACGGATCAACTAATGAAAAACTGTTTTTT.

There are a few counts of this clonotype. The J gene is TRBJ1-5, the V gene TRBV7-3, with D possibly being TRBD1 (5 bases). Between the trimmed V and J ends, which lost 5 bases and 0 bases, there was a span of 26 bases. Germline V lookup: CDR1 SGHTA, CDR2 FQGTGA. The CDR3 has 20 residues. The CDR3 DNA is TGTGCCAGCAGCCCCAAGGGGCGGGGAACTTGGGGCGATAGCAATCAGCCCCAGCATTTT. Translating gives CASSPKGRGTWGDSNQPQHF.

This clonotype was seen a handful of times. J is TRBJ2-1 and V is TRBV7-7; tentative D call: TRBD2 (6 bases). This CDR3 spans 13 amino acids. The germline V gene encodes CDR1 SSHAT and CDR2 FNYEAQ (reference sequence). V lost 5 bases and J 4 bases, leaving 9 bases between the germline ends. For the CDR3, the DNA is TGTGCCAGCAGCGGTGGGACTTACAATGAGCAGTTCTTC. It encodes CASSGGTYNEQFF.

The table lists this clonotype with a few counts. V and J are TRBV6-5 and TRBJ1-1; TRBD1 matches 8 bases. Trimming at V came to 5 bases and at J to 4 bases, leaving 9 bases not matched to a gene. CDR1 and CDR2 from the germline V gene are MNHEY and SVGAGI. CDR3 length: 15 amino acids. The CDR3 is CASSVTGQGGTEAFF. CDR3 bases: TGTGCCAGCAGTGTCACCGGACAGGGAGGCACTGAAGCTTTCTTT.